This T cell receptor beta chain was retrieved from a study of blood T cell repertoires in COVID-19. Profiling relied on immunoSEQ multiplex PCR, and the TCRdb table lists in-frame clones only, not all of them. Of about 160,000 clones listed, about 88% are singletons. Participant-reported clinical history was the basis for cohort assignment. The CDR3 length is 14 residues. The V end lost 2 bases, the J end lost 4 bases, and 13 bases lay between the germline ends. The germline V gene encodes CDR1 SGHTS and CDR2 YDEGEE. Sequenced: PBMCs or T cells enriched from blood (not recorded which). This TCR was recovered from a woman between 50 and 59 years old who had recovered from COVID-19. The chain joins TRBV5-8 to TRBJ2-7; D is perhaps TRBD2 (5 bases). CDR3 residues: CASSLRLTIYEQYF. The CDR3 coding sequence is TGTGCCAGCAGCTTACGACTAACGATTTACGAGCAGTACTTC. The full variable domain, rest sourced from reference TRBV5-8 and TRBJ2-7, is EAGVTQSPTHLIKTRGQQATLRCSPISGHTSVYWYQQALGLGLQFLLWYDEGEERNRGNFPPRFSGRQFPNYSSELNVNALELEDSALYLCASSLRLTIYEQYFGPGTRLTVT.